This TCR beta chain stems from a study of blood T cell repertoires in COVID-19. Study at large: Acute and convalescent COVID-19 specimens originated in the United States, Italy and Spain. From T cells, B-cell-depleted T cells, or PBMCs came the material, which was cDNA or gDNA.

Per the study methods: Amplification of reference gene primers was used by the study to estimate nucleated cell counts. The assay was immunoSEQ multiplex PCR, and TCRdb's table has in-frame clones only and misses some. V and J calls and clone size follow that table, whereas D and trimming were derived from the DNA. The profile shows approximately 50,000 clones, approximately 89% of them singletons. This CDR3 has 16 residues. Germline V lookup: CDR1 SGHVS, CDR2 FNYEAQ. Losses at the gene ends were 7 bases for V and 2 bases for J; bases not matched to a gene: 8. Specimen: peripheral blood. V usage is TRBV7-6 and J usage is TRBJ2-7; TRBD2 aligns across 13 bases. This TCR came from a man in his sixties with acute or convalescent COVID-19. CDR3 nucleotide sequence: TGTGCCAGCACCCGGACTAGCGGGAGTGTAGCCTACGAGCAGTACTTC. This sequence encodes CASTRTSGSVAYEQYF.